A single sample is the source of the 20 T cell receptor beta chains below, sequenced in a study of T cells after yellow fever vaccination. MiXCR, applied by TCRdb to the 5' RACE reads, yields one record per CDR3 protein. The data show some 600,000 distinct CDR3 sequences, 12% seen once. Sequences were derived from PBMCs, sampled on the day of the yellow fever booster vaccination. These receptors came from a young man who received the YFV17D yellow fever vaccine.

The J gene is TRBJ1-1, the V gene TRBV3-1, with 7 bases aligning to TRBD1. CDR1 and CDR2 (germline): LGHDT, YNNKEL (reference sequence). V gave up 3 bases and J gave up 1 base; unmatched junction bases: 2. This CDR3 comprises 14 residues. This chain's CDR3 is CASSHRTGNTEAFF. In nucleotides, the CDR3 is TGTGCCAGCAGCCATCGGACAGGGAACACTGAAGCTTTCTTT. Together with reference TRBV3-1 and TRBJ1-1, the CDR3 gives the full variable domain: DTAVSQTPKYLVTQMGNDKSIKCEQNLGHDTMYWYKQDSKKFLKIMFSYNNKELIINETVPNRFSPKSPDKAHLNLHINSLELGDSAVYFCASSHRTGNTEAFFGQGTRLTVV.

The J gene is TRBJ2-4, the V gene TRBV14; the D is unclear. CDR1 and CDR2 from the germline V gene are SGHDN and FVKESK. The CDR3 sequence is 14 residues long. V was pared by 0 bases and J by 0 bases, with 3 bases between. CDR3 bases: TGTGCCAGCAGCCAAGAGAAAGCCAAAAACATTCAGTACTTC. This encodes CASSQEKAKNIQYF.

The sample holds a few counts of this clonotype. The rearrangement links TRBV7-2 to TRBJ1-1; maybe TRBD1 (5 bases). The germline CDR1 and CDR2 sequences are SGHTA and FQGNSA. The CDR3 has 13 residues. Trimming cost V 2 bases and J 8 bases, with 12 bases left between them. CDR3 in amino acids: CASSLQAGREAFF. The CDR3 bases are TGTGCCAGCAGCTTACAGGCAGGGAGGGAAGCTTTCTTT.

The table lists this clonotype with a few counts. This sequence joins TRBV19 and TRBJ1-2; D remains ambiguous. The CDR3 is 17 amino acids. The V gene lost 0 bases and the J gene lost 8 bases, with 22 bases spanning the gap. Germline-derived CDR1 and CDR2 are LNHDA and SQIVND (reference sequence). CDR3 nucleotides: TGTGCCAGTAGTATAGATGGGAGCGGATCCCAAGGTGCGGGCTACACCTTC. Its protein product is CASSIDGSGSQGAGYTF.

This clonotype was counted between two and nine times. The rearrangement links TRBV11-2 to TRBJ2-3; 8 nucleotides agree with TRBD2. CDR3 length: 15 residues. V was clipped by 5 bases and J by 2 bases; unmatched bases: 6. The germline V gene encodes CDR1 SGHAT and CDR2 FQNNGV. CDR3: CASSPLTSVTDTQYF. The CDR3 coding sequence is TGTGCCAGCAGCCCCCTGACTAGCGTCACAGATACGCAGTATTTT.

This chain uses TRBV6-2 or TRBV6-3 with TRBJ1-5, with D maybe TRBD1 (5 bases). Germline V gene sequence: CDR1 MNHEY, CDR2 SVGEGT. V was shortened by 4 bases and J by 2 bases, with 9 bases between the two germline ends. The CDR3 spans 14 residues. CDR3 protein: CASSSVGGNQPQHF. CDR3 coding DNA: TGTGCCAGCAGTTCGGTGGGGGGCAATCAGCCCCAGCATTTT.

This clonotype was found a few times. The chain has TRBV12-3 or TRBV12-4 and TRBJ2-2; 8 bases line up with TRBD1. J gave up 6 bases and V 7 bases, and 10 bases lay outside the gene matches. CDR3 length equals 15 residues. CDR3 DNA sequence: TGTGCCAGCAAAAGAAGGACAGGGTGGTCCGGGGAGCTGTTTTTT. Translating it yields CASKRRTGWSGELFF.

The chain recombines TRBV11-1 with TRBJ2-3; D is perhaps TRBD2 (6 bases). CDR1 SGHAT and CDR2 FQDESV come from the germline V gene (reference sequence). The CDR3 runs to 18 residues. V lost 3 bases and J 2 bases, leaving 21 bases between the germline ends. The CDR3, as DNA: TGTGCCAGCAGCTTCCCCCAAGGAGCGGGTATGGTCACAGATACGCAGTATTTT. Its protein is CASSFPQGAGMVTDTQYF.

This clonotype was seen a few times. The V gene is TRBV7-2, the J gene TRBJ2-5; 8 bases align to TRBD1. The CDR3 consists of 13 residues. Germline CDR1 SGHTA, CDR2 FQGNSA. The V gene end was trimmed by 9 bases and the J gene end by 5 bases; junction bases not matched to a gene: 8. CDR3 protein: CASTLDRVETQYF. DNA of the CDR3: TGTGCCAGTACCTTGGACAGGGTGGAGACCCAGTACTTC.

This clonotype has just a few counts. V is TRBV20-1 and J is TRBJ2-7; D is perhaps TRBD2 (6 bases). There are 14 residues in the CDR3. From germline, CDR1 is DFQATT and CDR2 SNEGSKA (reference sequence). V dropped 6 bases and J dropped 0 bases, with 15 bases sitting between them. The CDR3 nucleotides are TGCAGTGCATACTCTAGCGATAGCTCCTACGAGCAGTACTTC. Its protein is CSAYSSDSSYEQYF.

This clonotype was counted between two and nine times. The chain recombines TRBV11-2 with TRBJ1-2; the D gene is possibly TRBD1 (5 bases). The germline V and J ends were trimmed by 4 bases and 3 bases, with 15 bases remaining between them. This CDR3 is built from 15 residues. The germline CDR1 and CDR2 sequences are SGHAT and FQNNGV. This CDR3 reads CASSSFPGGDYGYTF. CDR3 coding DNA: TGTGCCAGCAGCTCGTTTCCGGGAGGGGACTATGGCTACACCTTC. Full variable domain (missing parts from reference TRBV11-2 and TRBJ1-2): EAGVAQSPRYKIIEKRQSVAFWCNPISGHATLYWYQQILGQGPKLLIQFQNNGVVDDSQLPKDRFSAERLKGVDSTLKIQPAKLEDSAVYLCASSSFPGGDYGYTFGSGTRLTVV.

The genes are TRBV5-4 and TRBJ2-2; 10 bases match TRBD2. The germline V gene encodes CDR1 SGHNT and CDR2 YYREEE (reference sequence). With 0 bases clipped from V and 8 bases from J, the junction kept 10 bases outside the gene matches. The CDR3 spans 17 residues. The CDR3 spells CASSLDPAGGPRGELFF. The DNA for the CDR3 is TGTGCCAGCAGCTTGGATCCAGCGGGAGGGCCAAGAGGGGAGCTGTTTTTT.

This clonotype was counted a few times. The chain joins TRBV12-3 or TRBV12-4 to TRBJ2-5; D not resolved. The V end lost 7 bases, the J end lost 2 bases, and 11 bases lay between the germline ends. The CDR3 is 13 amino acids. The CDR3 nucleotides read TGTGCCAGCAACTTGGGGATACAAGAGACCCAGTACTTC. This encodes CASNLGIQETQYF.

This clonotype is a singleton in its sample. One end of the junction fails to match germline, which may point to a read error. This chain uses TRBV3-1 with TRBJ2-5; the D is unclear. Germline V lookup: CDR1 LGHDT, CDR2 YNNKEL (reference sequence). CDR3 length: 15 residues. The CDR3 loop reads CATSQAWRPQVGQYF. CDR3 nucleotides: TGTGCCACCAGCCAAGCGTGGAGACCGCAAGTGGGCCAGTACTTC.

The chain recombines TRBV28 with TRBJ2-1, with D possibly TRBD1 on 6 matching bases. The CDR3 contains 14 residues. The germline V gene has CDR1 MDHEN and CDR2 SYDVKM. V was shortened by 5 bases and J by 8 bases, with 16 bases between the two germline ends. CDR3 sequence reads: CASSLQGIWHEQFF. The DNA for the CDR3 is TGTGCCAGCAGTCTACAGGGAATATGGCATGAGCAGTTCTTC. Together with reference TRBV28 and TRBJ2-1, the CDR3 gives the full variable domain: DVKVTQSSRYLVKRTGEKVFLECVQDMDHENMFWYRQDPGLGLRLIYFSYDVKMKEKGDIPEGYSVSREKKERFSLILESASTNQTSMYLCASSLQGIWHEQFFGPGTRLTVL.

This sequence joins TRBV30 and TRBJ1-5, with D possibly TRBD1 on 5 matching bases. Trimming shortened V by 0 bases and J by 5 bases, and 17 bases separated the two germline ends. The V gene's germline CDR1 is GTSNPN and CDR2 SVGIG (reference sequence). The CDR3 runs to 16 residues. The CDR3 bases are TGTGCCTGGAGTGTACGAAGGGCAGGGAGGGATCAGCCCCAGCATTTT. Its protein product is CAWSVRRAGRDQPQHF.

The chain has TRBV25-1 and TRBJ2-7; D tentatively fits TRBD1 or TRBD2 (5 bases each). Trimming shortened V by 4 bases and J by 8 bases, and 18 bases separated the two germline ends. The length of the CDR3 is 14 residues. The germline CDR1 and CDR2 sequences are MGHDK and SYGVNS. The CDR3 DNA follows: TGTGCCAGCAGTGCCGGGACCCACCTCGGCAAGCAGTACTTC. Translation: CASSAGTHLGKQYF.

This chain connects TRBV12-3 or TRBV12-4 to TRBJ2-1; D assignment may be TRBD1 or TRBD2 (6 bases each). The CDR3 extends over 16 amino acids. Deletions cut 6 bases from V and 10 bases from J, with 25 bases between. CDR3 protein: CASSAAGFKGRGEQFF. The CDR3 DNA follows: TGTGCCAGCAGCGCCGCGGGATTTAAGGGAAGGGGGGAGCAGTTCTTC.

There are a few counts of this clonotype. The rearrangement uses TRBV2 and TRBJ1-3; D unclear. V dropped 6 bases and J dropped 2 bases, with 11 bases sitting between them. The CDR3 loop spans 14 amino acids. CDR1 SNHLY and CDR2 FYNNEI come from the germline V gene. This chain's CDR3 is CASSDGNAGNTIYF. CDR3 sequence (DNA): TGTGCCAGCAGCGATGGTAATGCTGGAAACACCATATATTTT.

The gene calls are TRBV29-1 and TRBJ2-1; TRBD1 or TRBD2 may be the D gene (6 bases each). This CDR3 spans 12 amino acids. The V end was cut by 6 bases, the J end by 9 bases, with 15 bases between. Germline values: CDR1 SQVTM, CDR2 ANQGSEA. As DNA, the CDR3 is TGCAGCGTGGACTTAGGAGGGGGTGAGCAGTTCTTC. Translating it yields CSVDLGGGEQFF.